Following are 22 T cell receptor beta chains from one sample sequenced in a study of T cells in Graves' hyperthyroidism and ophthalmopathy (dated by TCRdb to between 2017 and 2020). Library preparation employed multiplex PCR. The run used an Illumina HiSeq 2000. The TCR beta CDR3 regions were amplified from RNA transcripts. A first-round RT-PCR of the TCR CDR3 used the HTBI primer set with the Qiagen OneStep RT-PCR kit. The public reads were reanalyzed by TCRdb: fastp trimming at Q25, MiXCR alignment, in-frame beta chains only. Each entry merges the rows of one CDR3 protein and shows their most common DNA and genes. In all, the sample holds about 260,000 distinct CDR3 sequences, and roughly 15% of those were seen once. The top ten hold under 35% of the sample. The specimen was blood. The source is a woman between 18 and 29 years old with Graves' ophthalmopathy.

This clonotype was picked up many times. The DNA of the CDR3 is TGTGCCAGCAGTGACCCGGACGGTTCCAGCTCCTATAATTCACCCCTCCACTTT. It translates to CASSDPDGSSSYNSPLHF. The chain recombines TRBV2 with TRBJ1-6; D gene unclear. V gave up 3 bases and J gave up 0 bases, with 15 bases separating them. This CDR3 is 18 amino acids long. CDR1 and CDR2 from the germline V gene are SNHLY and FYNNEI.

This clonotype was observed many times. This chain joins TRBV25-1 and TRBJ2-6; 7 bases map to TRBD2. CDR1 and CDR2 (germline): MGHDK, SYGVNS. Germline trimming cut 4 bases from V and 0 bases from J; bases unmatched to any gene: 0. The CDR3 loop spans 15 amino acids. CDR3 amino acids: CASSGGGSGANVLTF. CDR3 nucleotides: TGTGCCAGCAGTGGGGGGGGCTCTGGGGCCAACGTCCTGACTTTC. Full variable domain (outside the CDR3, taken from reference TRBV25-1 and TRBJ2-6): EADIYQTPRYLVIGTGKKITLECSQTMGHDKMYWYQQDPGMELHLIHYSYGVNSTEKGDLSSESTVSRIRTEHFPLTLESARPSHTSQYLCASSGGGSGANVLTFGAGSRLTVL.

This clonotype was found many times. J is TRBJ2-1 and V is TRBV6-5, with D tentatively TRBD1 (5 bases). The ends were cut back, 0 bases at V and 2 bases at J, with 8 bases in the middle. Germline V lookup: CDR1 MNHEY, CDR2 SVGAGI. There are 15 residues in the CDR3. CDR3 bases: TGTGCCAGCAGTTACTCTTGGGGCACCTACAATGAGCAGTTCTTC. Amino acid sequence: CASSYSWGTYNEQFF.

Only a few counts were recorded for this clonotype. CDR3 amino acids: CATSKTGTNIQYF. Here the CDR3 DNA reads TGTGCCACCAGCAAGACAGGGACAAACATTCAGTACTTC. The chain joins TRBV24-1 to TRBJ2-4; 7 positions agree with TRBD1. The V gene end was trimmed by 7 bases and the J gene end by 6 bases; junction bases not matched to a gene: 5. CDR1 is KGHDR, CDR2 SFDVKD, per germline. This CDR3 is 13 amino acids long.

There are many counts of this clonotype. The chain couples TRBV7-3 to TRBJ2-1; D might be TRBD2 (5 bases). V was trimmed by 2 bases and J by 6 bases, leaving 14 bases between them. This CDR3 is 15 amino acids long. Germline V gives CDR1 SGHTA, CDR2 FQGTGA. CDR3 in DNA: TGTGCCAGCAGCTTAGGGCTAGCTGCAACCAATGAGCAGTTCTTC. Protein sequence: CASSLGLAATNEQFF.

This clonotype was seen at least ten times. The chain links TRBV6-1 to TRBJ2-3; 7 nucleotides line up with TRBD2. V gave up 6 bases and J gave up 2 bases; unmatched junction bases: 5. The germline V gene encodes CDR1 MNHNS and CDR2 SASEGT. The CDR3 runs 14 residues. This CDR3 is CASRVGGDTDTQYF. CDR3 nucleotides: TGTGCCAGCAGGGTGGGGGGGGACACAGATACGCAGTATTTT.

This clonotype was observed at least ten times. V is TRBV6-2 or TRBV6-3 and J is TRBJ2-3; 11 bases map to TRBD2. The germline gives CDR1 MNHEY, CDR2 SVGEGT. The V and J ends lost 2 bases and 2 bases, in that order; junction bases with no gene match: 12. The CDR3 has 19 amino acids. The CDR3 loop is CASSYPYPLAGEDTDTQYF. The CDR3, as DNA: TGTGCCAGCAGTTACCCGTACCCACTAGCGGGAGAAGACACAGATACGCAGTATTTT.

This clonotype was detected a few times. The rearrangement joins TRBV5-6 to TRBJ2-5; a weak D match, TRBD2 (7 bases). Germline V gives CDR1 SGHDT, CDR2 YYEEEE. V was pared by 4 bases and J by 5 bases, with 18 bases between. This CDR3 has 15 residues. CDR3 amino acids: CASSLRGAGSETQYF. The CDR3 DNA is TGTGCCAGCAGCCTCCGGGGGGCAGGGTCGGAGACCCAGTACTTC.

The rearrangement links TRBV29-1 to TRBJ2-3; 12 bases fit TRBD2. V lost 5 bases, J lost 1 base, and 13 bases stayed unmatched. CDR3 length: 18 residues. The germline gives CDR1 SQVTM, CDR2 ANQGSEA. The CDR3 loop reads CSVLSGWLAGGGTDTQYF. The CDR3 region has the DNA TGCAGCGTTCTAAGCGGTTGGCTAGCGGGGGGGGGCACAGATACGCAGTATTTT.

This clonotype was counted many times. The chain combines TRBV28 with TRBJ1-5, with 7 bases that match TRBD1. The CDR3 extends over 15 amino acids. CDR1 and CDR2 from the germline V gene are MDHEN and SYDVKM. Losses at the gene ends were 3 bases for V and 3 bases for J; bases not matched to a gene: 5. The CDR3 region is CASSFLQGDNQPQHF. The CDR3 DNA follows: TGTGCCAGCAGTTTTTTGCAGGGGGACAATCAGCCCCAGCATTTT.

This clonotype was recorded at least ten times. CDR3 in amino acids: CASSLEGRLGRNEQFF. Here the CDR3 DNA reads TGCGCCAGCAGCTTAGAGGGGAGACTAGGACGCAATGAGCAGTTCTTC. The chain couples TRBV5-1 to TRBJ2-1; D is perhaps TRBD2 (6 bases). The CDR3 is made up of 16 amino acids. The V end lost 2 bases, the J end lost 6 bases, and 18 bases lay between the germline ends. CDR1 and CDR2 (germline): SGHRS, YFSETQ.

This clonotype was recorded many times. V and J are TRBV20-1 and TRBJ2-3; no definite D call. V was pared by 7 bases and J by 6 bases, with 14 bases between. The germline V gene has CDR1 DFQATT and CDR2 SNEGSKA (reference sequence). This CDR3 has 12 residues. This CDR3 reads CSVDHVGDTQYF. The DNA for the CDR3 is TGCAGTGTTGACCATGTCGGGGATACGCAGTATTTT.

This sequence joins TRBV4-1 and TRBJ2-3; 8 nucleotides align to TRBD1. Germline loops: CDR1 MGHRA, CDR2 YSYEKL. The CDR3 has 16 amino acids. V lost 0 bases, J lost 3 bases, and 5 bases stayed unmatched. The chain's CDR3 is CASSQDDRGGTDTQYF. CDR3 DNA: TGCGCCAGCAGCCAAGATGACAGGGGTGGAACAGATACGCAGTATTTT.

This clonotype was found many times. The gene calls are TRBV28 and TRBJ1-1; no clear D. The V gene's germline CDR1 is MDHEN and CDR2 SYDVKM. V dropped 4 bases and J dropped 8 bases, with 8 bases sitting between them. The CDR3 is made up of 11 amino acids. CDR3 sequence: CASSSQLEAFF. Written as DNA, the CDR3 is TGTGCCAGCAGTTCTCAGTTGGAAGCTTTCTTT.

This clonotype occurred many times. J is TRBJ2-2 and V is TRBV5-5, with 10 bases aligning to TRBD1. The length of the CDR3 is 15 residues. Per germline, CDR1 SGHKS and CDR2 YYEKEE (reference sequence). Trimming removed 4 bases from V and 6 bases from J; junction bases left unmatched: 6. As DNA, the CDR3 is TGTGCCAGCAGCAAGGGACAGGGGATAGCCGGGGAGCTGTTTTTT. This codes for CASSKGQGIAGELFF.

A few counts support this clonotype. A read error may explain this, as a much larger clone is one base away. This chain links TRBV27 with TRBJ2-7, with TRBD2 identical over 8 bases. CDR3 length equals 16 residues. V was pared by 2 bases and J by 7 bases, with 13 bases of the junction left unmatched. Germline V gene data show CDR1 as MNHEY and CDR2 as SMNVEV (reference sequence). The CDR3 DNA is TGTGCCAGCAGTTTACAGTCCAGCGGGGGACTTGGTGAGCAGTACTTC. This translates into CASSLQSSGGLGEQYF.

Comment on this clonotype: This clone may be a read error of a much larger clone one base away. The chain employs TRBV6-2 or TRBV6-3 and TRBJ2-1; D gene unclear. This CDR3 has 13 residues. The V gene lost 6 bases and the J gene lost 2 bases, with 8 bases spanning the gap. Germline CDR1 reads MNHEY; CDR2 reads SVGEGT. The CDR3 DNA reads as TGTGCCAGCAGCCCTCAACCCTACAATGAGCAGTTCTTC. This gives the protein CASSPQPYNEQFF.

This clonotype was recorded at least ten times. CDR3 in DNA: TGTGCCAGCAGCCCAGGGACTAGCCTTATCGATACGCAGTATTTT. It translates to CASSPGTSLIDTQYF. V is TRBV11-1 and J is TRBJ2-3; the match to TRBD2 covers 9 bases. CDR1 and CDR2 (germline): SGHAT, FQDESV (reference sequence). This CDR3 is built from 15 residues. The V and J ends lost 5 bases and 6 bases, in that order; junction bases with no gene match: 9.

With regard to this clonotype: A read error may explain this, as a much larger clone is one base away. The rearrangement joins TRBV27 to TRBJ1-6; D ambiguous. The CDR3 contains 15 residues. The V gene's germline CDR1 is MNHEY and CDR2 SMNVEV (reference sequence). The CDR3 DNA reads TGTACCAGCAGTTTGGCGGCCAGGCATAATTCACCCCTCCACTTT. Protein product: CTSSLAARHNSPLHF.

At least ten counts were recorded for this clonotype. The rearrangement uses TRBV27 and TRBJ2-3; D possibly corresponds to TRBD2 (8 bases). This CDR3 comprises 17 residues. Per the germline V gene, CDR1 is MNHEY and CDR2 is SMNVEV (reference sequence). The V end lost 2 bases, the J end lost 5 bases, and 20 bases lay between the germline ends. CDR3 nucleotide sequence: TGTGCCAGCAGTTTAGAAGGGGGCGGGGGGAAGATAGATACGCAGTATTTT. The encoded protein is CASSLEGGGGKIDTQYF.

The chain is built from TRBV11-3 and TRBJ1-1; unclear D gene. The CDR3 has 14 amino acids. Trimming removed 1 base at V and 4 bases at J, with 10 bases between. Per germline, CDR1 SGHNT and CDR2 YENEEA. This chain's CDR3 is CASSLGGWSTEAFF. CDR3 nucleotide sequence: TGTGCCAGCAGCTTAGGGGGATGGAGCACTGAAGCTTTCTTT.

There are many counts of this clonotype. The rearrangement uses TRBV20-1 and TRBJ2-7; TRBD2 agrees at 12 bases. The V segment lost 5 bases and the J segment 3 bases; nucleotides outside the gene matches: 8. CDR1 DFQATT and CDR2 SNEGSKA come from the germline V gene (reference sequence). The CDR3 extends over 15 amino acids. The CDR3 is CSALAGGYMGYEQYF. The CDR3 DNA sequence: TGCAGTGCTCTAGCGGGAGGGTATATGGGCTACGAGCAGTACTTC.